This TCR beta chain was documented in a study of cytomegalovirus exposure and HLA in healthy donors (dated by TCRdb to about 2017). About the study as a whole: According to an earlier analysis of 550 to 750 of the donors, about 179 million T cells yielded 95 million to 140 million unique TCR beta sequences and roughly 280 Gb of sequence data. An early release covering 500 to 750 HLA-typed donors comprised roughly 300 gigabases of sequencing data and around 85 million unique TCR sequences. Of the roughly 400 genotyped donors, about 80% fell in the genetic ancestry cluster associated with self-reported Caucasian donors. The study aimed to test whether cataloging public T cell receptors could reveal signatures of past pathogen exposure. The study used immunosequencing to profile the T cell repertoires of 666 subjects and linked those repertoires to cytomegalovirus serostatus. In addition to the first cohort of 650 to 750 subjects, a separate validation cohort of around 110 different subjects was used. The study combined high-throughput TCR immunosequencing, statistical association of individual TCRs with disease status, and machine learning to predict cytomegalovirus infection status. A later analysis re-examined previously published TCR beta repertoires from just over 650 donors and added high-resolution HLA genotyping to investigate patterns of TCR occurrence. In the later analysis, no new phenotypic data were used to find candidate immune exposures; instead, reliance was placed on TCR beta sequences and their occurrence across donors. An earlier analysis of about 620 of the donors applied high-throughput TCR beta sequencing to assess whether each TCR beta V gene segment acted as functional or pseudogenic. Donor age, sex, ethnicity and CMV serostatus were compiled alongside the repertoire data. A later genetic analysis used genome-wide SNP genotypes for about 65% of the 666 donors, treating that subset as a discovery cohort. Every discovery cohort repertoire had been produced on one sequencing platform. Both class I and class II loci were covered by HLA typing, at four-digit resolution. Typing coverage differed by locus: A, B, C, DRB1 and DQB1 were typed in about 620-630 donors, DQA1 in approximately 520, DPA1 in roughly 590, and DPB1 in 450 to 490. Roughly five DR-DQ haplotypes were handled as single units for association and clustering because linkage in the cohort was strong. Among roughly 400 genotyped donors of the cohort, an average of around 220,000 unique TCR beta nucleotide sequences was sequenced per donor, of which about 20% were non-productive. Overall study results and their limits: Correlated functional status among segregating V segments might be attributable to linkage disequilibrium, but an unknown experimental factor could not be ruled out. Several of the top co-occurrence clusters appeared to be linked to parvovirus B19, influenza, CMV and Epstein-Barr virus, according to a later analysis. A total of roughly 160 TCR beta chains were listed by the study as associated with cytomegalovirus. Immune exposure information for the cohort was limited to CMV serostatus. In a later genetic analysis, a missense DCLRE1C variant was associated with V-gene and J-gene trimming of TCR beta chains, and the association was replicated in an independent cohort. When HLA alleles, especially DR and DQ, strongly co-occurred, TCR associations were difficult to assign to individual alleles. Roughly uniform sequencing depth across donors was assumed in presence/absence analyses, although this assumption may not hold. A further reported finding was that TCR beta sequences accurately predicted the HLA-A and HLA-B alleles for most subjects in the first cohort. Compared with equally common non-associated chains, HLA-associated TCR beta chains in a later analysis were more clonally expanded and had lower generation probabilities. According to a later analysis, most CMV-associated TCR beta chains appeared to be HLA-restricted, and the HLA associations seemed to be driven largely by CMV exposure. A cluster of highly shared sequence variants was judged likely to represent a technical artifact of the sequencing pipeline. Most TCR sequences were observed very rarely across donors, whereas some public TCRs were present in many individuals. The classifier was reported to diagnose cytomegalovirus status with high specificity and sensitivity in both the original and validation cohorts. The earlier analysis of approximately 540 of the donors excluded approximately 17 rarely observed V segments, including chromosome 9 orphons, because counts were too low. Some IMGT-functional V segments, including TRBV6-2 and TRBV6-3, could not be distinguished by the 87-base-pair reads and were therefore excluded. In a later analysis, TCR association rates were found to vary across HLA loci, with the most associated TCRs seen for DRB1 alleles and the fewest for HLA-C alleles. Because HLA typing was unavailable for some donors at each locus, only the typed subset was used in association tests. The cohort was sequenced for TCR beta chains only, and without alpha or paired-chain data the features that could be detected were limited. In an earlier analysis of around 600 of the donors, most TCR beta V segments appeared in productive rearrangements about 87% or about 30% of the time, broadly matching IMGT annotations. In vitro tests confirmed that a few of the cytomegalovirus-associated TCR beta chains recognize cytomegalovirus antigens. According to the authors, the approach could potentially be generalized to other disease states and immunological phenotypes. According to a later genetic analysis, donors in an Asian-associated ancestry cluster had fewer N-insertions in productive TCRs than the approximately 650-donor mean. A later analysis associated 16,951 TCR beta sequences with specific HLA alleles at a false discovery rate of 0.05.

Based on the germline V gene, the CDR1 and CDR2 sequences are SQVTM and ANQGSEA. Germline trimming: 5 bases from V, 3 bases from J; junction bases outside gene matches: 10. From its cysteine to its phenylalanine, the CDR3 spans 15 amino acids. The DNA shown is the 45-base CDR3, in frame from base 1. The cohort consisted of approximately 670 healthy bone marrow donors. At the time of sampling, all cohort members were nominally healthy, though unrecorded immune exposures were likely present. The donor tested CMV seropositive and was one of the 289 seropositive cohort members. A peripheral blood sample was collected from each donor, and TCR beta sequencing was performed on peripheral blood mononuclear cells. The Qiagen DNeasy Blood Extraction Kit was used to extract genomic DNA from the blood cell samples. Comment on this clone: The specificity of this receptor is unknown. No base qualities exist here, and no much larger clone lies one base off it.

The protocol used for the library was the immunoSEQ multiplex PCR assay. A mixture of 60 forward primers for TCR Vbeta segments and 13 reverse primers for TCR Jbeta segments was used in the multiplex PCR. The CDR3 region of rearranged TCR beta genes was amplified from genomic DNA by a multiplex PCR assay. On the Illumina HiSeq System, the amplified TCR beta libraries were sequenced as 87-base-pair reads. The authors processed their data as follows. A later analysis counted approximately 76 million unique TCR beta chains across the 670 or so repertoires, and some 11 million of these chains were shared by at least two donors. Raw reads were error-corrected and collapsed into unique sequences by a nearest-neighbor algorithm in which closely related sequences were merged to remove PCR and sequencing errors. To assign V, D and J gene segments, CDR3 sequences were aligned to IMGT reference sequences. For a sequence to be retained, a match of at least six nucleotides to both a V gene segment and a J gene segment was required. Rearrangements were called productive when the CDR3 lacked stop codons and stayed in frame with V and J; all others were non-productive. CDR3 was defined by IMGT convention, running from the second conserved V-encoded cysteine to the conserved J-encoded phenylalanine. Sequences without an unambiguous match to a single V gene segment were excluded from the earlier analysis of several hundred of the donors. In an earlier analysis of roughly 600 of the donors, a V segment was called functional when productive rearrangements were above 56.7%, and segregating when the standard deviation between donors exceeded 5%. A statistical classification framework was developed to diagnose cytomegalovirus status using the catalog of TCR beta chain sequences. In a later analysis, V and J genes were assigned by comparing TCR nucleotide sequences against IMGT/GENE-DB human TR gene sequences. In a later analysis, CDR3 sequences and most-parsimonious VDJ recombination scenarios were assigned using the TCRdist pipeline. A later analysis defined each TCR beta chain by its CDR3 amino acid sequence plus V-gene family, and excluded reads lacking a unique V-gene family. In a later analysis, around 600 highly shared, low-generation-probability nucleotide sequences were removed to address suspected cross-contamination and a sequencing artifact. For each public chain, a later analysis derived a clonal expansion index from normalized ranks of inferred template counts within each repertoire. A later analysis computed generation probabilities with a VDJ recombination model fitted to out-of-frame rearrangements, and checked the results against IGoR. In a later analysis, hypergeometric tests were used to score TCR-TCR, TCR-HLA and TCR-CMV co-occurrence, with a repertoire-size bias correction applied to TCR pairs. False discovery rates were estimated in a later analysis by permuting HLA or CMV assignments 20 times. In a later analysis, co-occurring TCRs were grouped with DBSCAN, and TCRdist sequence similarity was added when clustering was performed within HLA-allele-positive subsets. Repertoires with fewer than 30,000 or more than 120,000 public chains were left out of co-occurrence clustering, as were about 5 repertoires with anomalous nucleotide sharing. This immuneACCESS table, as held by TCRdb, lists in-frame sequences with V and J called but not all clones. Of the missing ones, under half trace to an unresolved V gene in checked studies; the others have no known cause. V and J calls and clone size come straight from that table; D and trimming were deduced from the DNA. The sample data list 95,000 or so clones, and 81% of these were observed just once. Approximately 4% of the sample goes to the ten largest clones.

Sequenced sample: PBMCs. The chain is made from TRBV29-1 and TRBJ2-1; TRBD2 agrees with 7 junctional bases. This clonotype was sampled from a woman aged 70-85 years in good health and CMV-seropositive. This receptor has the CDR3 CSVKGGGDLYNEQFF. The bases read TGCAGCGTTAAAGGTGGGGGGGATCTCTACAATGAGCAGTTCTTC.